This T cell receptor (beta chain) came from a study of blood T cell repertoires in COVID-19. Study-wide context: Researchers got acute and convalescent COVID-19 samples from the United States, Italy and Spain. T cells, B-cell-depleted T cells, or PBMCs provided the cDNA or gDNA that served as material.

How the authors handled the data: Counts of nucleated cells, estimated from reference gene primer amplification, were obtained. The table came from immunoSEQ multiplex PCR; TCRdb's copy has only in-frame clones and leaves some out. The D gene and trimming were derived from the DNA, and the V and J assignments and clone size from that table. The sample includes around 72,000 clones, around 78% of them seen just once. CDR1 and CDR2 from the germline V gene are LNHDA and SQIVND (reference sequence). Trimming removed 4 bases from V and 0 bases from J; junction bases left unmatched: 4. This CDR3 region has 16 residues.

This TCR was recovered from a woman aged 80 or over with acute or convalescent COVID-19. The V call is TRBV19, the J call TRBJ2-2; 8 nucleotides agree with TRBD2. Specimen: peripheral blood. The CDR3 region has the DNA TGTGCCAGTAGTACCCTAGCGGGCACGAACACCGGGGAGCTGTTTTTT. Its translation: CASSTLAGTNTGELFF.